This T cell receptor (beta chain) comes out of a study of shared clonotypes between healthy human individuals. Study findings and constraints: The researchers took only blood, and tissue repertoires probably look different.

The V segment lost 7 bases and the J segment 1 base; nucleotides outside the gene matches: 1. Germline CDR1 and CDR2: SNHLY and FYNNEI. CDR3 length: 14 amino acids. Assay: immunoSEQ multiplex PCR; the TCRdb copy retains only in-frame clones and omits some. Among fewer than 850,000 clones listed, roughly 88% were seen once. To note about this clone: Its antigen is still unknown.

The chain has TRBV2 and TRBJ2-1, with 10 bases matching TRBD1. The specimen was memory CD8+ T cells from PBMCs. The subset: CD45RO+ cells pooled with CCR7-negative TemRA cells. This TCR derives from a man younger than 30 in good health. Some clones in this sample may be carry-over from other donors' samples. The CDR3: CASMGQGSYNEQFF. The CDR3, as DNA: TGTGCCAGCATGGGACAGGGGTCCTACAATGAGCAGTTCTTC.